This TCR beta chain was retrieved from a study of blood T cell repertoires in COVID-19. At the level of the study: Nucleic acid was either cDNA or gDNA, and it came from T cells, B-cell-depleted T cells, or PBMCs.

The V and J ends lost 3 bases and 7 bases, in that order; junction bases with no gene match: 11. Germline-derived CDR1 and CDR2 are SQVTM and ANQGSEA. The CDR3 runs to 14 residues. Produced via immunoSEQ multiplex PCR; TCRdb's table is partial and in-frame only. The sample shows 280,000 or so clones, 85% of them seen only once. The receptor comes from a woman aged 45-59 years who had recovered from COVID-19. The sample was PBMCs or T cells enriched from blood (not recorded which). This rearrangement joins TRBV29-1 to TRBJ2-7; 8 bases match TRBD2. CDR3 nucleotides: TGCAGCGTTGACCGCGGGGGTAGCGGGACGGAGCAGTACTTC. As protein: CSVDRGGSGTEQYF.